Here is one T cell receptor (beta chain) with its context. What it recognizes is unknown. The source of the sample is a study of beta chain features in type 1 diabetes. Investigators reverse transcribed all isolated RNA, so they sequenced expressed TCRB transcripts. The protocol was immunoSEQ multiplex PCR, while the TCRdb copy is restricted to in-frame clones and leaves out a portion. This sample has hundreds of thousands of clones, with roughly 13% found just once. Regarding the study as a whole: PCR might favor shorter templates, but any such skew would affect patients and controls equally. Sequencing of cDNA might inflate the share of cells that strongly express TCR. The study found moderately but significantly shorter TCRB CDR3s in all four CD4+ subsets of Type 1 diabetes patients.

Germline values: CDR1 SGDLS, CDR2 YYNGEE. With 3 bases removed from V and 0 bases from J, the gap between germline ends came to 10 bases. This CDR3 comprises 14 residues. The receptor was isolated from a man between 18 and 29 years old with type 1 diabetes. The source material was naive CD4+ T cells from blood. The chain carries TRBV9 and TRBJ2-7, with D perhaps matching TRBD1 (6 bases). The CDR3 sequence is CASSETGHSYEQYF. CDR3 sequence (DNA): TGTGCCAGCAGCGAAACGGGACACTCCTACGAGCAGTACTTC.